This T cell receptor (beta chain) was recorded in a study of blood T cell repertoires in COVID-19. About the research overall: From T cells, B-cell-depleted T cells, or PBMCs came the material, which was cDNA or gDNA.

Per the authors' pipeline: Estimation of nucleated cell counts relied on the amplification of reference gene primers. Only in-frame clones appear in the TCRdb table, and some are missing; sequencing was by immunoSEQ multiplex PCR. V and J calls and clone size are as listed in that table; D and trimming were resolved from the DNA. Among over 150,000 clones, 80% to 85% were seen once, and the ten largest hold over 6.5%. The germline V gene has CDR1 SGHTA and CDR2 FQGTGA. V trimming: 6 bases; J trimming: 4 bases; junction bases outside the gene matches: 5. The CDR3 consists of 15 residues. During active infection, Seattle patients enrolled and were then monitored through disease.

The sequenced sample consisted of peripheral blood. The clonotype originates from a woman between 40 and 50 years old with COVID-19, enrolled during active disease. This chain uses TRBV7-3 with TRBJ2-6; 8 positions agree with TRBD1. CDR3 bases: TGTGCCAGCAGTCAGACAGGGGCGGGGGCCAACGTCCTGACTTTC. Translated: CASSQTGAGANVLTF.